The 29 T cell receptor beta chains below all came from one sample that was sequenced in a study of T-cell reconstitution after alpha-beta-depleted transplantation in children. Library preparation (for TCRbeta) was performed with unique molecular identifiers. Each CDR3 protein is one row after TCRdb ran MiXCR on the PCR reads. The data show 550,000 to 600,000 distinct CDR3 sequences, around 23% seen once. The starting material was PBMCs, mostly from graft donor cells, obtained 360 days after TCRalphabeta/CD19-depleted stem cell transplant. The receptors originated from a boy in the first two years of life who had a stem cell transplant for acute myeloid leukemia, so the T cells may come from the graft donor.

The chain links TRBV6-5 to TRBJ2-1; maybe TRBD1 (5 bases). V lost 6 bases and J lost 9, with 12 bases in between. The CDR3 is made up of 12 amino acids. Germline CDR1 and CDR2: MNHEY and SVGAGI. This CDR3 reads CASSPGHTEQFF. The DNA for the CDR3 is TGTGCCAGCAGCCCCGGACACACTGAGCAGTTCTTC.

This clonotype has a count of ten or more. The chain recombines TRBV12-3 or TRBV12-4 with TRBJ2-7; 9 positions agree with TRBD1. V lost 3 bases and J lost 4; bases outside the gene matches: 7. There are 15 residues in the CDR3. This chain's CDR3 is CASSLLDRGGYEQYF. CDR3 nucleotide sequence: TGTGCCAGCAGTTTGTTGGACAGGGGCGGGTACGAGCAGTACTTC.

The chain combines TRBV12-3 or TRBV12-4 with TRBJ2-1; TRBD1 or TRBD2 may be the D gene (5 bases each). Trimming took 4 bases from V and 6 from J, leaving 13 bases between them. The CDR3 is 14 amino acids. The CDR3 sequence is CASSSQGVVNEQFF. The DNA of the CDR3 is TGTGCCAGCAGTTCCCAGGGAGTGGTCAATGAGCAGTTCTTC.

V gene TRBV2 combines with J gene TRBJ1-1; no definite D call. CDR3 length equals 13 residues. Looked up from germline, CDR1 is SNHLY and CDR2 is FYNNEI. Trimming pared 6 bases from V and 1 base from J, leaving 9 bases between. The CDR3 DNA reads as TGTGCCAGCAGCGCCGTCGAGAACACTGAAGCTTTCTTT. Protein sequence: CASSAVENTEAFF.

The chain joins TRBV6-2 or TRBV6-3 to TRBJ2-7; D is uncertain. This CDR3 region has 11 residues. CDR1 is MNHEY, CDR2 SVGEGT, per germline. V lost 6 bases, J lost 4 bases, and 7 bases lay in between. Here the CDR3 DNA reads TGTGCCAGCAGCAAGCAGTACGAGCAGTACTTC. Its translation: CASSKQYEQYF.

In this sample, this clonotype turned up many times. The V call is TRBV4-1, the J call TRBJ1-5; 7 nucleotides agree with TRBD1. V was clipped by 0 bases and J by 6 bases; unmatched bases: 5. This CDR3 has 15 residues. Germline CDR1 reads MGHRA; CDR2 reads YSYEKL. Written as DNA, the CDR3 is TGCGCCAGCAGCCAAGAGCGACAGGGAGGTCAGCCCCAGCATTTT. Its translation is CASSQERQGGQPQHF.

This chain uses TRBV27 with TRBJ2-1, with TRBD2 identical over 9 bases. The V segment lost 2 bases and the J segment 6 bases; nucleotides outside the gene matches: 2. This CDR3 is built from 14 residues. Germline values: CDR1 MNHEY, CDR2 SMNVEV (reference sequence). The DNA for the CDR3 is TGTGCCAGCAGTTTAGGGGGACTAGCCAATGAGCAGTTCTTC. It specifies CASSLGGLANEQFF.

The J gene is TRBJ2-1, the V gene TRBV24-1, with 10 bases fitting TRBD1. V was pared by 4 bases and J by 7 bases, with 9 bases of the junction left unmatched. The V gene's germline CDR1 is KGHDR and CDR2 SFDVKD. The CDR3 length is 16 residues. DNA for the CDR3: TGTGCCACCAGTGAAAAAGGGACAGGGGAAGGGAATGAGCAGTTCTTC. Its protein product is CATSEKGTGEGNEQFF.

In this sample, this clonotype turned up a few times. This chain's CDR3 is CASSLAGGRSGANVLTF. For the CDR3, the DNA is TGTGCCAGCAGTTTAGCAGGGGGCCGCTCTGGGGCCAACGTCCTGACTTTC. The chain joins TRBV12-3 or TRBV12-4 to TRBJ2-6; 7 bases map to TRBD1. The V gene end was trimmed by 0 bases and the J gene end by 0 bases; junction bases not matched to a gene: 2. The CDR3 loop spans 17 amino acids.

V and J are TRBV28 and TRBJ2-7; D is ambiguous. This CDR3 is 14 amino acids long. Trimming took 5 bases from V and 4 from J, leaving 15 bases between them. From germline, CDR1 is MDHEN and CDR2 SYDVKM. CDR3 in DNA: TGTGCCAGCAGTCGGTCGTGGGGTCGGTACGAGCAGTACGTC. Its protein product is CASSRSWGRYEQYV.

The chain couples TRBV5-6 to TRBJ2-5, with a tentative D call TRBD2 (6 bases). The CDR3 is 14 residues long. From germline, CDR1 is SGHDT and CDR2 YYEEEE. Trimming left V 4 bases short and J 5 bases short, with 15 bases between. CDR3 DNA sequence: TGTGCCAGCAGCCTAGTGGATGGGAGGGAGACCCAGTACTTC. Encoded protein: CASSLVDGRETQYF.

The gene calls are TRBV12-3 or TRBV12-4 and TRBJ2-7; D ambiguous. The V gene lost 5 bases and the J gene lost 2 bases, with 13 bases spanning the gap. This CDR3 region has 14 residues. CDR3 region: CASSAQYVPYEQYF. In nucleotides, the CDR3 is TGTGCCAGCAGTGCCCAGTACGTCCCCTACGAGCAGTACTTC.

The rearrangement joins TRBV12-3 or TRBV12-4 to TRBJ2-7, with D perhaps TRBD2 (7 bases). There are 15 residues in the CDR3. Trimming cost V 2 bases and J 9 bases, with 20 bases left between them. CDR3: CASSLNAGAVGGQYF. The DNA of the CDR3 is TGTGCCAGCAGTTTAAATGCGGGGGCGGTAGGCGGGCAGTACTTC.

The chain links TRBV6-5 to TRBJ2-4; no firm D call. Germline V lookup: CDR1 MNHEY, CDR2 SVGAGI. There are 14 residues in the CDR3. Trimming stripped 2 bases from V and 4 bases from J, with 9 bases between. This chain's CDR3 is CASSYEGWKNIQYF. The DNA for the CDR3 is TGTGCCAGCAGTTACGAAGGGTGGAAAAACATTCAGTACTTC.

This clonotype was recorded a few times. The rearrangement joins TRBV7-3 to TRBJ2-3, with D perhaps TRBD2 (6 bases). This CDR3 is 13 amino acids long. Trimming pared 8 bases from V and 1 base from J, leaving 10 bases between. Per germline, CDR1 SGHTA and CDR2 FQGTGA. CDR3 region: CASAAGRTDTQYF. The CDR3 bases are TGTGCCAGCGCGGCGGGACGCACAGATACGCAGTATTTT.

This chain joins TRBV5-5 and TRBJ1-2, with a tentative D call TRBD1 (6 bases). V lost 2 bases and J lost 4, with 12 bases in between. CDR3 length: 14 residues. Germline CDR1 SGHKS, CDR2 YYEKEE (reference sequence). The CDR3 region is CASSFGTTIYGYTF. The DNA of the CDR3 is TGTGCCAGCAGCTTTGGGACAACGATCTATGGCTACACCTTC. Combining the CDR3 with reference TRBV5-5 and TRBJ1-2 gives the whole variable domain DAGVTQSPTHLIKTRGQQVTLRCSPISGHKSVSWYQQVLGQGPQFIFQYYEKEERGRGNFPDRFSARQFPNYSSELNVNALLLGDSALYLCASSFGTTIYGYTFGSGTRLTVV.

A few counts support this clonotype. V gene TRBV6-2 or TRBV6-3 combines with J gene TRBJ1-1, with D hard to call. The CDR3 runs to 18 residues. V lost 3 bases, J lost 1 base, and 21 bases lay in between. In germline, CDR1 is MNHEY, CDR2 SVGEGT. The CDR3 DNA reads TGTGCCAGCAGTTATTATGAGGAGGGCCTACCTTCGAACACTGAAGCTTTCTTT. Protein: CASSYYEEGLPSNTEAFF.

In its sample, this clonotype was seen many times. The chain uses TRBV20-1 and TRBJ2-3; D remains unclear. The CDR3 runs to 12 residues. Per the germline V gene, CDR1 is DFQATT and CDR2 is SNEGSKA (reference sequence). Here the CDR3 reads CRALQSTDTQYF. The CDR3, as DNA: TGCAGGGCCCTACAAAGCACAGATACGCAGTATTTT.

This clonotype was seen more than once but under ten times. The V gene is TRBV6-2 or TRBV6-3, the J gene TRBJ2-2; TRBD1 matches 7 bases. The CDR3 runs 21 residues. In germline, CDR1 is MNHEY, CDR2 SVGEGT. V lost 1 base to trimming and J lost 3 bases; unmatched junction nucleotides: 20. CDR3 DNA: TGTGCCAGCAGTTACTTATCATCGTACGGGGACAGTAGCACCGACACCGGGGAGCTGTTTTTT. Amino acids: CASSYLSSYGDSSTDTGELFF.

The J gene is TRBJ2-3, the V gene TRBV7-9, with D tentatively TRBD2 (6 bases). Germline CDR1 and CDR2: SEHNR and FQNEAQ (reference sequence). V was pared by 5 bases and J by 3 bases, with 15 bases between. The CDR3 contains 15 residues. CDR3 coding DNA: TGTGCCAGCAGCGGGCAGCCGACTAGAACAGATACGCAGTATTTT. Translating gives CASSGQPTRTDTQYF.

This chain links TRBV12-3 or TRBV12-4 with TRBJ2-2; perhaps TRBD2 as D (5 bases). The V and J ends lost 6 bases and 1 base respectively, with 15 bases between them. The CDR3 is 16 amino acids. The CDR3 protein is CASRERANQNTGELFF. The CDR3 nucleotides are TGTGCCAGCAGGGAGAGGGCAAATCAGAACACCGGGGAGCTGTTTTTT.

There are a few counts of this clonotype. The rearrangement uses TRBV13 and TRBJ2-5; TRBD1 aligns across 7 bases. The germline gives CDR1 PRHDT, CDR2 FYEKMQ (reference sequence). The CDR3 runs to 14 residues. V trimming: 2 bases; J trimming: 5 bases; junction bases outside the gene matches: 5. This chain's CDR3 is CASSLRQGWETQYF. As DNA, the CDR3 is TGTGCCAGCAGCTTAAGACAGGGTTGGGAGACCCAGTACTTC.

This clonotype appeared many times. The chain links TRBV29-1 to TRBJ2-1; 8 bases are a match to TRBD1. The ends lost 4 bases at V and 5 bases at J; junction bases unmatched: 4. The length of the CDR3 is 13 residues. The germline CDR1 and CDR2 sequences are SQVTM and ANQGSEA. Written as DNA, the CDR3 is TGCAGCGTTGTAAGGACAGGGAACAATGAGCAGTTCTTC. Its protein product is CSVVRTGNNEQFF.

This clonotype was seen many times. This chain links TRBV4-2 with TRBJ1-1, with D hard to call. The V end was cut by 6 bases, the J end by 4 bases, with 15 bases between. This CDR3 is built from 14 residues. Germline V gene sequence: CDR1 LGHNA, CDR2 YNFKEQ. Here the CDR3 DNA reads TGTGCCAGCAGTCCAGAGTTGGTGGGCACTGAAGCTTTCTTT. This gives the protein CASSPELVGTEAFF.

The chain uses TRBV28 and TRBJ2-5; maybe TRBD2 (5 bases). This CDR3 has 16 amino acids. V gave up 6 bases and J gave up 0 bases, with 17 bases separating them. Looked up from germline, CDR1 is MDHEN and CDR2 is SYDVKM. The CDR3 coding sequence is TGTGCCAGCAGCCCAACTCGTGGACTGGACCAAGAGACCCAGTACTTC. As protein: CASSPTRGLDQETQYF. Using reference TRBV28 and TRBJ2-5 for the parts outside the CDR3, the full variable domain is DVKVTQSSRYLVKRTGEKVFLECVQDMDHENMFWYRQDPGLGLRLIYFSYDVKMKEKGDIPEGYSVSREKKERFSLILESASTNQTSMYLCASSPTRGLDQETQYFGPGTRLLVL.

In this sample, this clonotype turned up a few times. J is TRBJ2-3 and V is TRBV6-5; D may be TRBD1 (6 bases). Germline CDR1 MNHEY, CDR2 SVGAGI. This CDR3 comprises 15 residues. Deletions cut 2 bases from V and 1 base from J, with 10 bases between. The CDR3 sequence: CASSYGAGGTDTQYF. The DNA of the CDR3 is TGTGCCAGCAGTTACGGGGCAGGGGGCACAGATACGCAGTATTTT.

This clonotype showed up many times. The CDR3 sequence is CASSLVQGAYEQYF. The CDR3 DNA reads TGTGCCAGCAGCTTGGTTCAGGGGGCCTACGAGCAGTACTTC. The rearrangement links TRBV5-6 to TRBJ2-7, with 7 bases that match TRBD1. CDR1 SGHDT and CDR2 YYEEEE come from the germline V gene. The CDR3 runs 14 residues. Trimming took 0 bases from V and 2 from J; bases not matched to a gene: 2. Full variable domain (rest looked up from reference TRBV5-6 and TRBJ2-7): DAGVTQSPTHLIKTRGQQVTLRCSPKSGHDTVSWYQQALGQGPQFIFQYYEEEERQRGNFPDRFSGHQFPNYSSELNVNALLLGDSALYLCASSLVQGAYEQYFGPGTRLTVT.

The chain uses TRBV6-1 and TRBJ2-3; the match to TRBD2 covers 9 bases. Looked up from germline, CDR1 is MNHNS and CDR2 is SASEGT. This CDR3 contains 14 residues. Losses at the gene ends were 7 bases for V and 6 bases for J; bases not matched to a gene: 8. The CDR3 region has the DNA TGTGCCAGCAAGGCGGGACTAGCCACGGATACGCAGTATTTT. It specifies CASKAGLATDTQYF.

V usage is TRBV4-1 and J usage is TRBJ2-5; 8 bases align to TRBD1. Losses at the gene ends were 2 bases for V and 1 base for J; bases not matched to a gene: 9. This CDR3 is built from 17 residues. Germline CDR1 is MGHRA and CDR2 is YSYEKL. CDR3 sequence: CASSQSGQGLVQETQYF. CDR3 in DNA: TGCGCCAGCAGCCAAAGTGGACAGGGCTTGGTCCAAGAGACCCAGTACTTC.